This T cell receptor beta chain was obtained from a study of T-cell memory formation after mild COVID-19 (dated by TCRdb to the early 2020s). With respect to the entire study: Most TCR sequence clusters were specific to one of the two donors. Longitudinal TCRalpha and TCRbeta repertoire sequencing tracked T-cell clones expanding and contracting after mild COVID-19 in two donors. The cohort comprised two young, previously healthy adult volunteers, one female and one male.

Sequenced on an Illumina NovaSeq 6000. Using 5'RACE with constant-segment primers, TCRalpha and TCRbeta cDNA libraries were constructed, with sample barcodes and unique molecular identifiers added in the process. RNA was extracted from every sample with Trizol reagent. Amplification of the libraries took two PCR steps, and the second step added a second sample barcode plus Illumina TruSeq adapters. The libraries were sequenced on an Illumina NovaSeq using 2 x 150 bp paired-end reads. In the paper's pipeline: Demultiplexing of reads and collapsing into UMI-guided consensus sequences were performed with migec v1.2.7. Using mixcr v2.1.11, UMI consensuses were aligned to TRA and TRB V and J templates and then assembled into clonotypes. A clonotype was counted as expanded or contracted only if both edgeR and NoisET called the change significant, with noise models trained on biological replicates. edgeR calls used a false discovery rate-adjusted p below 0.01 and a log2 fold-change threshold of 1. As an exploratory analysis of dynamics, max-normalized trajectories of the 1000 most abundant clonotypes were examined with PCA combined with hierarchical clustering. Separately sequenced CD4+ and CD8+ repertoires were used to assign the CD4 or CD8 phenotype of responding clones. Using fastp trimming at Q25 and MiXCR clonotype assembly, TCRdb reanalyzed the public sequencing data and kept in-frame beta chains. Rows with a matching CDR3 protein are joined into one entry that keeps the most common DNA and genes. It is TCRdb's table, rather than the study itself, that gives the V and J calls and clone size. The sample includes under 250,000 distinct CDR3 sequences, with about 10% observed a single time. The top ten clonotypes cover 2.5% to 3.5% of the sample.

Points on this clonotype: Which antigen it targets is not known. No base quality information exists; no much larger clone differs at one position.

What the research found in general, with its limitations: Some responding clones were detected in pre-infection memory, which suggested that pre-existing cross-reactive memory T cells had joined the SARS-CoV-2 response. Contracting CD4+ clones appeared mostly in the CM and EM memory subsets, whereas CD8+ clones were enriched in EMRA. The second-wave clones that peaked on day 37 were not confirmed to be SARS-CoV-2 specific. Clones that contracted from day 15 to 85 showed balanced CD4/CD8 phenotypes, whereas a second wave of clones that expanded from day 15 to 37 leaned towards CD4+. The study covered only two mild cases, and larger cohorts including severe cases with pre-infection samples were considered necessary.

PBMCs were isolated by Ficoll-Paque density gradient centrifugation. This clonotype was sampled from a man aged 18 to 29 who had mild COVID-19 (a few samples of this study predate the infection). The sample titles of this study are shuffled in the database, so cell type and time point are left out; the donor was told from shared clones. Sequences were obtained from PBMCs or a T cell subset sorted from them (not recorded which).

Here is the DNA: TGCAGCGTTATCTTCACTAATGAAAAACTGTTTTTT. Its coded protein is CSVIFTNEKLFF. The rearrangement joined TRBV29-1 to TRBJ1-4, with an unclear D gene assignment. The CDR3, from cysteine to phenylalanine, totals 12 residues. Only the CDR3 portion is preserved as DNA: 36 bases, with reading frame beginning at the first base. The germline V gene gives CDR1 as SQVTM and CDR2 as ANQGSEA. At the junction V is shortened by 5 bases and J by 2 bases, with 6 bases in between. The variable domain in full, with residues beyond the CDR3 obtained from the reference TRBV29-1 and TRBJ1-4 genes, is SAVISQKPSRDICQRGTSLTIQCQVDSQVTMMFWYRQQPGQSLTLIATANQGSEATYESGFVIDKFPISRPNLTFSTLTVSNMSPEDSSIYLCSVIFTNEKLFFGSGTQLSVL.